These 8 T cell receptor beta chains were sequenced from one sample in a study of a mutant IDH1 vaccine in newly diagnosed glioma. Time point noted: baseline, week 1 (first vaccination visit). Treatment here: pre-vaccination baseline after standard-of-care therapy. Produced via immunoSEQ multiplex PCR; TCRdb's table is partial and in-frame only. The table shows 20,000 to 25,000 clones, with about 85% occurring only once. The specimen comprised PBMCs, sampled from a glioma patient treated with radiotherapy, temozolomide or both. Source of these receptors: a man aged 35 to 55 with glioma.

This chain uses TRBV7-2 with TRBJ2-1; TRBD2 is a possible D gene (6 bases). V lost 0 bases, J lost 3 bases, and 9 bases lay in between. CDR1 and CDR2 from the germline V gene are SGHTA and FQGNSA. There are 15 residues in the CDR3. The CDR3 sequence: CASSLAGGHYNEQFF. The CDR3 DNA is TGTGCCAGCAGCTTAGCGGGAGGCCACTACAATGAGCAGTTCTTC. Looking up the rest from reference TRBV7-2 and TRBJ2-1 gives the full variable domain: GAGVSQSPSNKVTEKGKDVELRCDPISGHTALYWYRQSLGQGLEFLIYFQGNSAPDKSGLPSDRFSAERTGGSVSTLTIQRTQQEDSAVYLCASSLAGGHYNEQFFGPGTRLTVL.

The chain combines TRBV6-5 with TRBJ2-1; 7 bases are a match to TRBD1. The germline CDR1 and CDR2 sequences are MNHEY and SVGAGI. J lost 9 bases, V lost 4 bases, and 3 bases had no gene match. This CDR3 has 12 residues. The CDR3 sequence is CASSSTGSEQFF. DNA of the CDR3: TGTGCCAGCAGTTCGACAGGGAGTGAGCAGTTCTTC.

The CDR3: CASSEWGGKETQYF. The CDR3 DNA reads as TGTGCCAGCAGTGAATGGGGCGGCAAAGAGACCCAGTACTTC. The rearrangement uses TRBV25-1 and TRBJ2-5, with a tentative D call TRBD1 (5 bases). Trimming pared 1 base from V and 3 bases from J, leaving 9 bases between. This CDR3 spans 14 amino acids. Germline CDR1 is MGHDK and CDR2 is SYGVNS. Combining the CDR3 with reference TRBV25-1 and TRBJ2-5 gives the whole variable domain EADIYQTPRYLVIGTGKKITLECSQTMGHDKMYWYQQDPGMELHLIHYSYGVNSTEKGDLSSESTVSRIRTEHFPLTLESARPSHTSQYLCASSEWGGKETQYFGPGTRLLVL.

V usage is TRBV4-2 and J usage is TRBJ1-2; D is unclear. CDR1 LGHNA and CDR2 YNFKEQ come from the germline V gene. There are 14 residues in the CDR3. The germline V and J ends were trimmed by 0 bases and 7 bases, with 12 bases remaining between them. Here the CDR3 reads CASSQDRTAPGYTF. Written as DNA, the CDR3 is TGTGCCAGCAGCCAAGATAGAACGGCTCCTGGCTACACCTTC.

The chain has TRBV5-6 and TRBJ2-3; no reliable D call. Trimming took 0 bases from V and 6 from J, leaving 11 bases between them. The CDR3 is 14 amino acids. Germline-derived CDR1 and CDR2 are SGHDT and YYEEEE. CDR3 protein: CASSLEGVGDTQYF. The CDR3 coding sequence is TGTGCCAGCAGCTTGGAGGGTGTCGGGGATACGCAGTATTTT.

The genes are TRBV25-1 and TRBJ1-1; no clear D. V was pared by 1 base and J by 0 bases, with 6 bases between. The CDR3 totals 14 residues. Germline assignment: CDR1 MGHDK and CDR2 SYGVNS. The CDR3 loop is CASSEWELNTEAFF. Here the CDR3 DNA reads TGTGCCAGCAGTGAATGGGAGTTGAACACTGAAGCTTTCTTT.

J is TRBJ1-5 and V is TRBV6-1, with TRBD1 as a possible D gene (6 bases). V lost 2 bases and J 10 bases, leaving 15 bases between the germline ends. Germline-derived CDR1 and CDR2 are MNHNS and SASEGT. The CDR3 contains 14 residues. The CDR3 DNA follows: TGTGCCAGCAGTGAATCCAGGGGCTCTCGACCCCAGCATTTT. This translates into CASSESRGSRPQHF.

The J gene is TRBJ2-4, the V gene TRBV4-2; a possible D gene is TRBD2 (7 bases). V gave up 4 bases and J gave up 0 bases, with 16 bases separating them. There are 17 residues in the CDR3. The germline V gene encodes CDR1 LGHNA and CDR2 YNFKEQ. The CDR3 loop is CASSLLRGGPAKNIQYF. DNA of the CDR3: TGTGCCAGCAGCCTACTTAGGGGGGGCCCAGCCAAAAACATTCAGTACTTC.